The clone carrying this T cell receptor (beta chain) was counted a few times. This entry comes from a study of quantifying T cell responses using KT2 cells. Study-level information: cDNA was made from DNase-treated RNA using alpha and beta constant primers.

The cDNA 3' end received a ligated oligonucleotide with a UMI. First-round PCR used about 4 cycles and beta primers RC1.1 and RC1.2 covering TRBC1 and TRBC2. MiXCR, run by TCRdb on the UMI-ligation and nested PCR reads, gives a single entry per CDR3 protein. Of 60,000 or so distinct CDR3 sequences listed, roughly an eighth are singletons. This CDR3 spans 14 amino acids. Germline V gene data show CDR1 as MDHEN and CDR2 as SYDVKM. Trimming pared 4 bases from V and 9 bases from J, leaving 16 bases between. KT2, a clone with a known TCR, was spiked into unfractionated PBMC. Fixed numbers of PBMC received varying amounts of KT2 cells.

The gene calls are TRBV28 and TRBJ2-1, with D possibly matching TRBD2 (6 bases). The sequenced sample consisted of PBMCs spiked with cells of the T cell clone KT2. The TCR sequence derives from a human donor. CDR3 loop: CASSWGERGFEQFF. In DNA form, the CDR3 reads TGTGCCAGCAGTTGGGGGGAACGGGGGTTTGAGCAGTTCTTC.